This TCR beta chain was documented in a study of post-analysis software for immune sequencing data. With V trimmed by 4 bases and J by 6 bases, 15 bases remained unmatched. This CDR3 contains 17 residues. Germline V CDR1 and CDR2: SGHTA, FQGTGA. Notes on this clonotype: Its specificity is not known. A much larger clone differs by one base, so this may be a read error.

TCR beta cDNA libraries included unique molecular identifiers. Using its own MiXCR run on the PCR reads, TCRdb lists one record per CDR3 protein. The sample gives hundreds of thousands of distinct CDR3 sequences, more than 50% of which show up once; around 11% is in the top ten. Findings and limits, study-wide: Controls had lower frequencies than patients of five or six TRBV segments, which included TRBV5-6, TRBV5-1 and TRBV20-1.

Sequencing was carried out using blood. This TCR was recovered from a girl aged 2-9 years with multiple sclerosis. The chain carries TRBV7-3 and TRBJ2-1; TRBD2 aligns across 7 bases. CDR3 in amino acids: CASSSLTGGDTGNEQFF. CDR3 sequence (DNA): TGTGCCAGCAGCTCATTAACGGGAGGCGATACAGGCAATGAGCAGTTCTTC. Full variable domain (missing parts from reference TRBV7-3 and TRBJ2-1): GAGVSQTPSNKVTEKGKYVELRCDPISGHTALYWYRQSLGQGPEFLIYFQGTGAADDSGLPNDRFFAVRPEGSVSTLKIQRTERGDSAVYLCASSSLTGGDTGNEQFFGPGTRLTVL.